One and the same sample provided the 24 T cell receptor beta chains below, sequenced in a study of blood T cell repertoires in COVID-19. Some clones are missing from TCRdb's copy, which holds only in-frame ones; the method was immunoSEQ multiplex PCR. Here the sample spans around 170,000 clones, 88% being singletons. Material: PBMCs or T cells enriched from blood (not recorded which). These receptor sequences come from a woman aged 18 to 35 who had recovered from COVID-19.

The chain combines TRBV11-2 with TRBJ1-6; 9 nucleotides line up with TRBD1. The length of the CDR3 is 18 residues. Trimming cost V 3 bases and J 7 bases; bases outside gene matches: 13. Per the germline V gene, CDR1 is SGHAT and CDR2 is FQNNGV. The CDR3 is CASSFLRNGQGNNSPLHF. The CDR3 coding sequence is TGTGCCAGCAGCTTCCTACGGAACGGACAGGGGAACAATTCACCCCTCCACTTT.

The chain is built from TRBV19 and TRBJ1-1; no clear D. Germline V gene data show CDR1 as LNHDA and CDR2 as SQIVND (reference sequence). The CDR3 loop spans 13 amino acids. The V end lost 3 bases, the J end lost 4 bases, and 9 bases lay between the germline ends. The CDR3 DNA reads as TGTGCCAGTAGTATGAGTGGTTCCACTGAAGCTTTCTTT. This codes for CASSMSGSTEAFF.

This chain links TRBV5-1 with TRBJ2-5; D gene uncertain. The length of the CDR3 is 12 residues. The V gene's germline CDR1 is SGHRS and CDR2 YFSETQ. Trimming took 10 bases from V and 2 from J, leaving 12 bases between them. CDR3 coding DNA: TGCGCCCGCAAACCCTATCAAGAGACCCAGTACTTC. Translating gives CARKPYQETQYF.

The CDR3 coding sequence is TGTGCCAGCAGCCTCTACGGGACTCTCCGTGAGGATACGCAGTATTTT. It encodes CASSLYGTLREDTQYF. The V call is TRBV2, the J call TRBJ2-3; perhaps TRBD2 as D (6 bases). Trimming removed 6 bases from V and 6 bases from J, with 22 bases in between. Germline V lookup: CDR1 SNHLY, CDR2 FYNNEI. The CDR3 is made up of 16 amino acids.

The table lists this clone with a count of one. The chain uses TRBV20-1 and TRBJ2-1; D is unclear. The CDR3 has 11 amino acids. V lost 8 bases, J lost 5 bases, and 10 bases lay in between. Germline assignment: CDR1 DFQATT and CDR2 SNEGSKA (reference sequence). CDR3: CSSPGNNEQFF. The CDR3 DNA follows: TGCAGTAGTCCAGGCAACAATGAGCAGTTCTTC.

The CDR3 DNA is TGCAGTGCTAGTACAGGACTAGCGGGGGCCTTGACCGACAATGAGCAGTTCTTC. It yields the protein CSASTGLAGALTDNEQFF. The V gene is TRBV20-1, the J gene TRBJ2-1, with TRBD2 matching over 13 bases. Germline V gene lookup returns CDR1 DFQATT and CDR2 SNEGSKA (reference sequence). The ends lost 3 bases at V and 5 bases at J; junction bases unmatched: 13. CDR3 length: 18 residues.

The chain couples TRBV28 to TRBJ2-7; TRBD1 might be the D (5 bases). V was shortened by 2 bases and J by 4 bases, with 12 bases between the two germline ends. The CDR3 loop spans 14 amino acids. The germline gives CDR1 MDHEN, CDR2 SYDVKM. DNA for the CDR3: TGTGCCAGCAGTTTAGTGACAGACAGTTACGAGCAGTACTTC. Its translation: CASSLVTDSYEQYF.

The J gene is TRBJ1-4, the V gene TRBV5-1, with D maybe TRBD1 (6 bases). The CDR3 has 14 residues. Germline CDR1 SGHRS, CDR2 YFSETQ. The V gene lost 0 bases and the J gene lost 7 bases, with 10 bases spanning the gap. The CDR3 protein is CASSLDRDGEKLFF. CDR3 DNA sequence: TGCGCCAGCAGCTTGGACAGGGACGGTGAAAAACTGTTTTTT. The full variable domain, with the rest looked up from reference TRBV5-1 and TRBJ1-4, is KAGVTQTPRYLIKTRGQQVTLSCSPISGHRSVSWYQQTPGQGLQFLFEYFSETQRNKGNFPGRFSGRQFSNSRSEMNVSTLELGDSALYLCASSLDRDGEKLFFGSGTQLSVL.

V is TRBV28 and J is TRBJ2-1; 10 nucleotides match TRBD2. The CDR3 is made up of 16 amino acids. The V segment lost 6 bases and the J segment 3 bases; nucleotides outside the gene matches: 8. Germline CDR1 reads MDHEN; CDR2 reads SYDVKM. In DNA form, the CDR3 reads TGTGCCAGCAGGGGCACTAGCGGGGTCTACTACAATGAGCAGTTCTTC. Amino acid sequence: CASRGTSGVYYNEQFF.

The gene calls are TRBV27 and TRBJ2-3; 16 bases fit TRBD2. V gave up 2 bases and J gave up 4 bases; unmatched junction bases: 9. CDR1 MNHEY and CDR2 SMNVEV come from the germline V gene (reference sequence). This CDR3 has 19 residues. CDR3 protein: CASSLTTPGLAGGPDTQYF. In nucleotides, the CDR3 is TGTGCCAGCAGTTTAACTACTCCGGGACTAGCGGGAGGGCCAGATACGCAGTATTTT.

This clone showed up just once. The chain has TRBV28 and TRBJ2-5, with 10 bases identical to TRBD2. Trimming removed 6 bases from V and 9 bases from J; junction bases left unmatched: 10. CDR3 length equals 14 residues. Per the germline V gene, CDR1 is MDHEN and CDR2 is SYDVKM. The CDR3 bases are TGTGCCAGCAGGATTAGCGGGGGGTCCGTCGCCCAGTACTTC. Translated: CASRISGGSVAQYF.

The chain has TRBV7-9 and TRBJ2-5, with 7 bases matching TRBD2. Unmatched junction bases numbered 8, after V lost 5 bases and J lost 5 bases. The V gene's germline CDR1 is SEHNR and CDR2 FQNEAQ (reference sequence). The CDR3 spans 14 residues. In nucleotides, the CDR3 is TGTGCCAGCAGCACCACTAGGGGAGGGGAGACCCAGTACTTC. This gives the protein CASSTTRGGETQYF.

The genes are TRBV3-1 (or the pseudogene TRBV3-2) and TRBJ2-5; 8 bases map to TRBD2. The V segment lost 3 bases and the J segment 5 bases; nucleotides outside the gene matches: 17. Germline lookup yields CDR1 LGHDT and CDR2 YNNKEL (reference sequence). The CDR3 runs to 18 residues. CDR3 sequence: CASSQPQISGSWVETQYF. CDR3 bases: TGTGCCAGCAGCCAGCCCCAGATCAGCGGGAGTTGGGTGGAGACCCAGTACTTC.

This clone was observed a few times. The chain employs TRBV6-2 or TRBV6-3 and TRBJ1-5, with D possibly being TRBD1 (6 bases). The V and J ends lost 5 bases and 3 bases respectively, with 14 bases between them. Per the germline V gene, CDR1 is MNHEY and CDR2 is SVGEGT. The CDR3 runs to 15 residues. The CDR3 sequence is CASSTGSGFNQPQHF. In nucleotides, the CDR3 is TGTGCCAGCAGTACAGGGTCAGGATTCAATCAGCCCCAGCATTTT.

The chain links TRBV4-3 to TRBJ2-5; 9 bases match TRBD2. CDR1 LGHNA and CDR2 YSLEER come from the germline V gene. Unmatched junction bases numbered 7, after V lost 3 bases and J lost 2 bases. The CDR3 sequence is 16 residues long. The CDR3 sequence is CASSQDLAGLQETQYF. CDR3 nucleotides: TGCGCCAGCAGCCAGGATCTAGCGGGGTTGCAAGAGACCCAGTACTTC.

The gene calls are TRBV2 and TRBJ2-3, with 10 bases matching TRBD2. This CDR3 contains 16 residues. Trimming took 6 bases from V and 0 from J; bases not matched to a gene: 6. Germline V gene data show CDR1 as SNHLY and CDR2 as FYNNEI. CDR3 nucleotides: TGTGCCAGCAGGCACGGGACTAGCGTTAGCACAGATACGCAGTATTTT. Its translation is CASRHGTSVSTDTQYF.

The rearrangement links TRBV5-8 to TRBJ1-1; D not certain. The CDR3 extends over 13 amino acids. Germline V gene sequence: CDR1 SGHTS, CDR2 YDEGEE. Deletions cut 0 bases from V and 4 bases from J, with 7 bases between. The DNA of the CDR3 is TGTGCCAGCAGCTTGGTGGGCAGCACTGAAGCTTTCTTT. Translated, it gives CASSLVGSTEAFF.

The chain has TRBV6-5 and TRBJ2-7; the D gene is possibly TRBD1 (5 bases). The CDR3 runs to 13 residues. Germline CDR1 MNHEY, CDR2 SVGAGI. V shed 4 bases and J shed 5 bases, with 12 bases lying between them. The CDR3 coding sequence is TGTGCCAGCAGTTCCCTCAGGGATGACGAGCAGTACTTC. Its translation: CASSSLRDDEQYF.

The chain joins TRBV12-3 or TRBV12-4 to TRBJ1-5; D gene unclear. The ends were cut back, 8 bases at V and 7 bases at J, with 12 bases in the middle. The CDR3 has 12 residues. The CDR3 region is CASSNGVQPQHF. The CDR3 DNA reads TGTGCCAGCTCCAACGGTGTACAGCCCCAGCATTTT.

The rearrangement joins TRBV19 to TRBJ2-6, with 8 bases matching TRBD2. Looked up from germline, CDR1 is LNHDA and CDR2 is SQIVND (reference sequence). The length of the CDR3 is 15 residues. J gave up 0 bases and V 10 bases, and 5 bases lay outside the gene matches. This CDR3 reads CATRGGDSGANVLTF. CDR3 DNA: TGTGCCACCCGGGGGGGGGACTCTGGGGCCAACGTCCTGACTTTC. Based on the CDR3 plus reference TRBV19 and TRBJ2-6, the full variable domain is DGGITQSPKYLFRKEGQNVTLSCEQNLNHDAMYWYRQDPGQGLRLIYYSQIVNDFQKGDIAEGYSVSREKKESFPLTVTSAQKNPTAFYLCATRGGDSGANVLTFGAGSRLTVL.

The V call is TRBV2, the J call TRBJ2-2; tentative D call: TRBD2 (6 bases). The CDR3 spans 14 residues. V was trimmed by 8 bases and J by 0 bases, leaving 10 bases between them. In germline, CDR1 is SNHLY, CDR2 FYNNEI. Here the CDR3 reads CASRDFANTGELFF. The CDR3 DNA follows: TGTGCCAGCCGGGACTTCGCGAACACCGGGGAGCTGTTTTTT.

The V gene is TRBV29-1, the J gene TRBJ2-7; D is unresolved. Germline V CDR1 and CDR2: SQVTM, ANQGSEA. Between the trimmed V and J ends, which lost 4 bases and 2 bases, there was a span of 12 bases. The CDR3 is 13 residues long. This CDR3 is CSVVTHRTYEQYF. CDR3 bases: TGCAGCGTTGTTACCCACAGAACCTACGAGCAGTACTTC.

The V call is TRBV3-1 (or the pseudogene TRBV3-2), the J call TRBJ2-2; 7 bases are a match to TRBD1. The CDR3 is 17 residues long. V lost 3 bases and J lost 6; bases outside the gene matches: 13. Germline CDR1 and CDR2: LGHDT and YNNKEL (reference sequence). In DNA form, the CDR3 reads TGTGCCAGCAGCCATCGACGACAGGGCCTCACCCCCGGGGAGCTGTTTTTT. Translating it yields CASSHRRQGLTPGELFF.

The chain joins TRBV6-1 to TRBJ2-2; TRBD2 aligns across 8 bases. V shed 1 base and J 13 bases; nucleotides not matched to a gene: 14. The germline gives CDR1 MNHNS, CDR2 SASEGT. This CDR3 region has 16 residues. The CDR3 DNA is TGTGCCAGCAGTGAAGGCGGGCGAGTAGCGGGGCGGTGGCTGTTTTTT. Its translation is CASSEGGRVAGRWLFF.